Following are 21 T cell receptor beta chains from one sample sequenced in a study of graft-versus-host responses after intestinal transplantation. Antigens of these TCRs are unknown. The data were produced by immunoSEQ multiplex PCR, yet TCRdb's version contains in-frame clones alone and is incomplete. The top ten clones hold 0.28% of a sample with under 95,000 clones, about 88% of them seen once. Sequences were derived from unstimulated CD4+ T cells sorted from spleen or lymph node cells, sampled before transplant. These receptors were taken from a human donor who was the organ donor for an intestinal transplant.

The count of this clone is one. The chain couples TRBV30 to TRBJ1-4, with 7 bases matching TRBD1. This CDR3 comprises 14 residues. V gave up 3 bases and J gave up 8 bases; unmatched junction bases: 9. CDR1 GTSNPN and CDR2 SVGIG come from the germline V gene (reference sequence). CDR3 nucleotide sequence: TGTGCCTGGAGGGTGGCAGGGGGTACGGAAAAACTGTTTTTT. Translated: CAWRVAGGTEKLFF.

This chain links TRBV28 with TRBJ2-3; the D gene is possibly TRBD1 (6 bases). The V gene's germline CDR1 is MDHEN and CDR2 SYDVKM. This CDR3 is 15 amino acids long. Between the trimmed V and J ends, which lost 2 bases and 2 bases, there was a span of 11 bases. DNA for the CDR3: TGTGCCAGCAGTTTAGCAGGGGTAGTCACAGATACGCAGTATTTT. Protein sequence: CASSLAGVVTDTQYF. The whole variable domain, filled in from reference TRBV28 and TRBJ2-3, reads DVKVTQSSRYLVKRTGEKVFLECVQDMDHENMFWYRQDPGLGLRLIYFSYDVKMKEKGDIPEGYSVSREKKERFSLILESASTNQTSMYLCASSLAGVVTDTQYFGPGTRLTVL.

This clone has just a few counts. The gene calls are TRBV30 and TRBJ1-1, with 7 bases fitting TRBD1. This CDR3 contains 15 residues. Trimming took 2 bases from V and 5 from J; bases not matched to a gene: 11. Looked up from germline, CDR1 is GTSNPN and CDR2 is SVGIG (reference sequence). DNA for the CDR3: TGTGCCTGGAGTCTCCGGGACAGTAGAGGGACTGAAGCTTTCTTT. Its translation: CAWSLRDSRGTEAFF. Full variable domain (rest looked up from reference TRBV30 and TRBJ1-1): SQTIHQWPATLVQPVGSPLSLECTVEGTSNPNLYWYRQAAGRGLQLLFYSVGIGQISSEVPQNLSASRPQDRQFILSSKKLLLSDSGFYLCAWSLRDSRGTEAFFGQGTRLTVV.

This clone occurred a few times. The gene calls are TRBV6-6 and TRBJ2-1, with 7 bases aligning to TRBD2. The junction had 6 bases not matched to a gene; V was cut back by 2 bases and J by 5 bases. This CDR3 has 15 residues. CDR1 and CDR2 from the germline V gene are MNHNY and SVGAGI (reference sequence). DNA for the CDR3: TGTGCCAGCAGTTACGCGGCGGGAGCGGACAATGAGCAGTTCTTC. Translation: CASSYAAGADNEQFF.

The V call is TRBV4-2, the J call TRBJ2-5; perhaps TRBD1 as D (5 bases). This CDR3 region has 15 residues. The germline gives CDR1 LGHNA, CDR2 YNFKEQ. The V end lost 1 base, the J end lost 2 bases, and 11 bases lay between the germline ends. The CDR3 is CASSQAYRQQETQYF. Written as DNA, the CDR3 is TGTGCCAGCAGCCAAGCTTACAGGCAGCAAGAGACCCAGTACTTC.

This chain uses TRBV5-1 with TRBJ2-5; D perhaps matches TRBD1 (5 bases). The germline V and J ends were trimmed by 6 bases and 5 bases, with 17 bases remaining between them. The CDR3 consists of 14 residues. The germline V gene has CDR1 SGHRS and CDR2 YFSETQ. The CDR3 region has the DNA TGCGCCAGCAAATATCAGGGTTCTAGGGAGACCCAGTACTTC. Its translation: CASKYQGSRETQYF.

V and J are TRBV6-5 and TRBJ2-1; 8 nucleotides line up with TRBD1. Trimming removed 6 bases from V and 9 bases from J; junction bases left unmatched: 13. The CDR3 extends over 15 amino acids. CDR1 and CDR2 from the germline V gene are MNHEY and SVGAGI. CDR3 in amino acids: CASSPYGQGEAEQFF. The CDR3 DNA reads TGTGCCAGCAGCCCCTATGGACAGGGTGAGGCTGAGCAGTTCTTC.

The chain recombines TRBV7-9 with TRBJ1-1; D is perhaps TRBD1 (6 bases). Trimming shortened V by 0 bases and J by 3 bases, and 8 bases separated the two germline ends. The CDR3 length is 14 residues. Germline CDR1 SEHNR, CDR2 FQNEAQ (reference sequence). CDR3 nucleotides: TGTGCCAGCAGCTTAGCTGGACAGTACACTGAAGCTTTCTTT. Its protein is CASSLAGQYTEAFF.

The chain has TRBV9 and TRBJ1-4; the D gene is possibly TRBD1 (6 bases). Trimming stripped 6 bases from V and 4 bases from J, with 16 bases between. The germline gives CDR1 SGDLS, CDR2 YYNGEE. CDR3 length: 15 residues. CDR3: CASNKDGQHNEKLFF. Here the CDR3 DNA reads TGTGCCAGCAACAAGGATGGACAGCATAATGAAAAACTGTTTTTT. Full variable domain (missing parts from reference TRBV9 and TRBJ1-4): DSGVTQTPKHLITATGQRVTLRCSPRSGDLSVYWYQQSLDQGLQFLIQYYNGEERAKGNILERFSAQQFPDLHSELNLSSLELGDSALYFCASNKDGQHNEKLFFGSGTQLSVL.

J is TRBJ2-1 and V is TRBV7-9; D unclear. Trimming took 5 bases from V and 2 from J, leaving 22 bases between them. Germline lookup yields CDR1 SEHNR and CDR2 FQNEAQ (reference sequence). The CDR3 loop spans 18 amino acids. DNA of the CDR3: TGTGCCAGCAGCGATGGAAACATGCAACTACCCCCCTACAATGAGCAGTTCTTC. Its protein is CASSDGNMQLPPYNEQFF.

The chain is built from TRBV27 and TRBJ2-2; tentative D call: TRBD1 (6 bases). V lost 7 bases, J lost 3 bases, and 12 bases lay in between. Germline-derived CDR1 and CDR2 are MNHEY and SMNVEV (reference sequence). The CDR3 is made up of 14 amino acids. CDR3 loop: CASTPDSYTGELFF. The CDR3 DNA is TGTGCCAGCACCCCGGACAGTTACACCGGGGAGCTGTTTTTT.

Concerning this clone: The junction differs from germline at one of its ends, possibly a read error. The chain has TRBV9 and TRBJ2-3, with D maybe TRBD2 (5 bases). CDR1 is SGDLS and CDR2 is YYNGEE in the germline V gene. CDR3 size: 16 residues. DNA of the CDR3: TGTGCCAGCACCGTAGGAACGTTCCTCGGGGAAGATACGCAGTATTTT. It specifies CASTVGTFLGEDTQYF.

The CDR3 loop reads CAISEYPRGTNYGYTF. DNA for the CDR3: TGTGCCATCAGTGAGTACCCCAGGGGAACTAACTATGGCTACACCTTC. The chain links TRBV10-3 to TRBJ1-2, with D perhaps matching TRBD1 (6 bases). Per the germline V gene, CDR1 is ENHRY and CDR2 is SYGVKD. V was cut by 1 base and J by 0 bases, with 12 bases left in between. The CDR3 is 16 amino acids.

This chain joins TRBV6-5 and TRBJ1-2; the D gene is possibly TRBD1 (6 bases). This CDR3 spans 15 amino acids. With 4 bases removed from V and 4 bases from J, the gap between germline ends came to 16 bases. Germline V CDR1 and CDR2: MNHEY, SVGAGI. The CDR3 loop reads CASSLTGTRFYGYTF. CDR3 bases: TGTGCCAGCAGTTTGACCGGGACAAGATTCTATGGCTACACCTTC.

The CDR3 DNA reads TGTGCCAGTAGTCGTCAGGGATCCCACTACCAAGAGACCCAGTACTTC. Protein product: CASSRQGSHYQETQYF. The chain employs TRBV19 and TRBJ2-5; tentative D call: TRBD1 (5 bases). Germline CDR1 and CDR2: LNHDA and SQIVND (reference sequence). This CDR3 is 16 amino acids long. V lost 5 bases and J lost 0, with 16 bases in between.

The J gene is TRBJ1-1, the V gene TRBV6-1; D gene uncertain. The CDR3 consists of 14 residues. Germline V gene data show CDR1 as MNHNS and CDR2 as SASEGT. Deletions cut 1 base from V and 3 bases from J, with 9 bases between. This CDR3 is CASSEGYRHTEAFF. The DNA for the CDR3 is TGTGCCAGCAGTGAAGGGTACAGACACACTGAAGCTTTCTTT.

The chain recombines TRBV5-8 with TRBJ2-3, with 9 nucleotides matching TRBD2. CDR3 length equals 17 residues. CDR1 is SGHTS and CDR2 is YDEGEE in the germline V gene. V lost 2 bases, J lost 0 bases, and 7 bases stayed unmatched. Here the CDR3 DNA reads TGTGCCAGCAGCTTTGGTAGCGGGGGAGCTAGCACAGATACGCAGTATTTT. It is translated as CASSFGSGGASTDTQYF. The full variable domain, rest sourced from reference TRBV5-8 and TRBJ2-3, is EAGVTQSPTHLIKTRGQQATLRCSPISGHTSVYWYQQALGLGLQFLLWYDEGEERNRGNFPPRFSGRQFPNYSSELNVNALELEDSALYLCASSFGSGGASTDTQYFGPGTRLTVL.

V and J are TRBV21-1 and TRBJ2-6; the DNA was not compared with TRBD2, the D call given in the table. TRBV21-1 has pseudogene status. The CDR3 length is 18 residues. The CDR3 DNA reads as TGTGCCAGCAGCAAAACCGGCGCCGGAGACTCTGGGGCCAACGTCCTGACTTTC. Translated, it gives CASSKTGAGDSGANVLTF.

The genes are TRBV10-1 and TRBJ1-5, with unresolved D. V was cut by 4 bases and J by 4 bases, with 11 bases left in between. Germline assignment: CDR1 WNHNN and CDR2 SYGVQD (reference sequence). The CDR3 loop spans 14 amino acids. CDR3 nucleotides: TGCGCCAGCAGTGGATGGGGAGGAAATCAGCCCCAGCATTTT. It is translated as CASSGWGGNQPQHF.

The rearrangement joins TRBV9 to TRBJ2-7; possible D gene TRBD1, 5 bases. The CDR3 consists of 14 residues. CDR1 is SGDLS and CDR2 is YYNGEE in the germline V gene. V was clipped by 3 bases and J by 2 bases, with 12 bases between them. The CDR3 here is CASSAGQSPYEQYF. Written as DNA, the CDR3 is TGTGCCAGCAGCGCCGGACAATCTCCCTACGAGCAGTACTTC.

V is TRBV6-1 and J is TRBJ1-5, with a weak D call TRBD1 (6 bases). The CDR3 runs to 13 residues. Germline CDR1 is MNHNS and CDR2 is SASEGT. V shed 2 bases and J shed 7 bases, with 9 bases lying between them. The CDR3 is CASSERGGQPQHF. Here the CDR3 DNA reads TGTGCCAGCAGTGAAAGGGGGGGACAGCCCCAGCATTTT.